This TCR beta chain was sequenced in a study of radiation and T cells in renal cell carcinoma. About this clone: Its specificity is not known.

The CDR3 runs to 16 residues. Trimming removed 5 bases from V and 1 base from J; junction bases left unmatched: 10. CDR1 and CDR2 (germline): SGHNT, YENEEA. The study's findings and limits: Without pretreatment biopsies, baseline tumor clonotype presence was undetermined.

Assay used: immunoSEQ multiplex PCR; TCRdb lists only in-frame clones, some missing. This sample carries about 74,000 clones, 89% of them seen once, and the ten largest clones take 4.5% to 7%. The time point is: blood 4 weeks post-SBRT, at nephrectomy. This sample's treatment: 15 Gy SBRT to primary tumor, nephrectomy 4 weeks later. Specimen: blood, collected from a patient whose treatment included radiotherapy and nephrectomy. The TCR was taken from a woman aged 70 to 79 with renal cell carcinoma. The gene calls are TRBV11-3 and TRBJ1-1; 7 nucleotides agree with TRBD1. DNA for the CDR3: TGTGCCAGCAGCCCCCGACCGGGACAGCCGAACACTGAAGCTTTCTTT. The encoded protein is CASSPRPGQPNTEAFF.